The clone carrying this TCR beta chain has just one count. What it recognizes is unknown. This record belongs to a study of Graves' ophthalmopathy and Graves' hyperthyroidism. Across the whole study: Peripheral blood (taken before any treatment) was collected at initial diagnosis.

PBMCs originated in more than 7.5 ml of fresh peripheral blood. Amplification of TCR beta CDR3 regions used RNA transcripts. First-round RT-PCR with HTBI primers preceded a second-round multiplex PCR. Each CDR3 protein gets one entry after TCRdb re-called the multiplex PCR reads with MiXCR. The repertoire holds 170,000 or so distinct CDR3 sequences, with 37% as singletons. Study outcomes and limitations: The majority of expanded thyroid clonotypes above 0.001 frequency also occurred in blood. At around 68% sensitivity and 72.22% specificity, the model predicted progression of the ophthalmopathy.

This clonotype originated in a woman between 40 and 55 years old with Graves' ophthalmopathy. Sequencing was carried out using peripheral blood.

The CDR3 protein is CASSTADSPNTEAFF. The CDR3 bases are TGTGCCAGCAGCACCGCGGACAGCCCGAACACTGAAGCTTTCTTT. J is TRBJ1-1 and V is TRBV6-1; possible D gene TRBD1, 6 bases. Trimming removed 6 bases from V and 1 base from J, with 15 bases in between. In germline, CDR1 is MNHNS, CDR2 SASEGT. This CDR3 spans 15 amino acids.